What follows is one T cell receptor beta chain and its context. Its target is unknown. The CDR3 consists of 15 residues. Germline-derived CDR1 and CDR2 are MGHRA and YSYEKL. Trimming left V 2 bases short and J 1 base short, with 11 bases between. The entry originates in a study of T cell responses to AZD1222 COVID-19 vaccine. Study findings and constraints: Baseline seropositives among AZD1222 recipients totaled only five to seven. Possibly, clonal diversity was underestimated; donors were largely white British and included more females.

Sequencing was performed with immunoSEQ multiplex PCR; in TCRdb, only in-frame clones are kept and a portion is missing. This repertoire shows 120,000 to 150,000 clones, about 93% found once; its top ten account for approximately 5.3%. The specimen was peripheral blood, collected on day 0 of AZD1222 vaccination. The V and J genes are TRBV4-1 and TRBJ1-1, with D tentatively TRBD1 (5 bases). The clonotype was recovered from an adult in good health. Here the CDR3 reads CASSQLDGANTEAFF. CDR3 DNA sequence: TGCGCCAGCAGCCAACTGGACGGGGCGAACACTGAAGCTTTCTTT.